The 29 T cell receptor beta chains below all came from one sample that was sequenced in a study of cytomegalovirus exposure and HLA in healthy donors. 60 Vbeta and 13 Jbeta primers were used in PCR. Sequencing was performed with immunoSEQ multiplex PCR; in TCRdb, only in-frame clones are kept and a portion is missing. The sample has 90,000 to 120,000 clones, roughly 72% seen once. The specimen was PBMCs. These TCRs come from a man aged 25 to 40 in good health and CMV-seronegative.

About this clone itself: Its ends do not fully match the called genes, so a read error is possible. The V and J genes are TRBV10-3 and TRBJ2-5; a possible D gene is TRBD2 (7 bases). The DNA end is more similar to TRBJ2-7, so the J call may be wrong. The CDR3 runs to 12 residues. The V gene's germline CDR1 is ENHRY and CDR2 SYGVKD. CDR3 nucleotides: TGTGCCATCGGTGAGGGGGAGGGCGAGCAGTACTTC. Protein product: CAIGEGEGEQYF.

The V and J genes are TRBV11-2 and TRBJ1-2, with a tentative D call TRBD1 (5 bases). The CDR3 sequence is 15 residues long. The germline V and J ends were trimmed by 2 bases and 0 bases, with 10 bases remaining between them. Germline V gives CDR1 SGHAT, CDR2 FQNNGV. The CDR3 region has the DNA TGTGCCAGCAGCTTATTGGGGCTCACTAACTATGGCTACACCTTC. It codes for CASSLLGLTNYGYTF.

The V gene is TRBV11-2, the J gene TRBJ2-1, with 10 bases aligning to TRBD2. V lost 5 bases to trimming and J lost 4 bases; unmatched junction nucleotides: 5. The CDR3 is 15 residues long. Germline V gene lookup returns CDR1 SGHAT and CDR2 FQNNGV. CDR3 amino acids: CASSARTSGYNEQFF. CDR3 nucleotide sequence: TGTGCCAGCAGCGCGCGGACTAGCGGATACAATGAGCAGTTCTTC.

The chain uses TRBV7-2 and TRBJ1-2; possible D gene TRBD1, 5 bases. The V and J ends lost 5 bases and 5 bases respectively, with 12 bases between them. There are 13 residues in the CDR3. Germline CDR1 and CDR2: SGHTA and FQGNSA. CDR3 sequence (DNA): TGTGCCAGCAGCGCCGACAGAAGATATGGCTACACCTTC. Translating gives CASSADRRYGYTF.

This clone turned up a few times. The gene calls are TRBV19 and TRBJ2-7; D is perhaps TRBD1 (6 bases). CDR1 and CDR2 (germline): LNHDA, SQIVND (reference sequence). Trimming shortened V by 5 bases and J by 2 bases, and 16 bases separated the two germline ends. This CDR3 is 15 amino acids long. This CDR3 is CASSRAYRDTYEQYF. CDR3 sequence (DNA): TGTGCCAGTAGTCGGGCCTACAGGGACACCTACGAGCAGTACTTC.

This chain joins TRBV15 and TRBJ2-1; D is perhaps TRBD2 (6 bases). The CDR3 totals 15 residues. Trimming took 0 bases from V and 7 from J, leaving 13 bases between them. CDR1 is LNHNV and CDR2 is YYDKDF in the germline V gene (reference sequence). The DNA of the CDR3 is TGTGCCACCAGCAGAGAACGACGGGGGAATAATGAGCAGTTCTTC. This codes for CATSRERRGNNEQFF.

This rearrangement joins TRBV4-1 to TRBJ2-7; D gene uncertain. Germline assignment: CDR1 MGHRA and CDR2 YSYEKL. The CDR3 consists of 14 residues. The V gene lost 1 base and the J gene lost 2 bases, with 9 bases spanning the gap. The CDR3 reads CASSQVFSPYEQYF. The DNA for the CDR3 is TGCGCCAGCAGCCAAGTTTTTAGTCCCTACGAGCAGTACTTC.

The V call is TRBV5-6, the J call TRBJ2-7; TRBD2 matches at 8 bases. This CDR3 spans 15 amino acids. The germline gives CDR1 SGHDT, CDR2 YYEEEE. The V and J ends lost 4 bases and 4 bases, in that order; junction bases with no gene match: 10. CDR3: CASSRPGTRGYEQYF. The CDR3 region has the DNA TGTGCCAGCAGCCGCCCCGGGACTAGGGGATACGAGCAGTACTTC.

The chain couples TRBV19 to TRBJ1-4; maybe TRBD1 (6 bases). The CDR3 is made up of 14 amino acids. V shed 3 bases and J shed 7 bases, with 12 bases lying between them. CDR1 and CDR2 from the germline V gene are LNHDA and SQIVND (reference sequence). The CDR3, as DNA: TGTGCCAGTAGTATTGCCAGGGGAAGTGAAAAACTGTTTTTT. It translates to CASSIARGSEKLFF.

CDR3 nucleotides: TGTGCCAGTAGTGTGACAGGGGGTGCAAAACTGTTTTTT. Residues: CASSVTGGAKLFF. The J gene is TRBJ1-4, the V gene TRBV19; 9 nucleotides align to TRBD1. Germline loops: CDR1 LNHDA, CDR2 SQIVND (reference sequence). This CDR3 spans 13 amino acids. The V segment lost 5 bases and the J segment 10 bases; nucleotides outside the gene matches: 5.

This sequence joins TRBV7-9 and TRBJ2-5, with 12 bases lining up with TRBD2. CDR1 and CDR2 (germline): SEHNR, FQNEAQ (reference sequence). V lost 6 bases to trimming and J lost 6 bases; unmatched junction nucleotides: 11. The length of the CDR3 is 16 residues. The DNA of the CDR3 is TGTGCCAGCAGGCCTAGCGGGGGGGCGGGACGGAAGACCCAGTACTTC. It codes for CASRPSGGAGRKTQYF.

The V call is TRBV7-2, the J call TRBJ2-1, with D unresolved. This CDR3 region has 14 residues. The V end was cut by 2 bases, the J end by 4 bases, with 9 bases between. Looked up from germline, CDR1 is SGHTA and CDR2 is FQGNSA. CDR3 loop: CASSLIELYNEQFF. The DNA for the CDR3 is TGTGCCAGCAGCTTAATTGAACTATACAATGAGCAGTTCTTC.

The chain couples TRBV7-6 to TRBJ2-1; TRBD2 aligns across 11 bases. Germline CDR1 reads SGHVS; CDR2 reads FNYEAQ. Losses at the gene ends were 6 bases for V and 6 bases for J; bases not matched to a gene: 7. CDR3 size: 15 residues. CDR3 sequence: CASRRLTSGINEQFF. CDR3 DNA sequence: TGTGCCAGCAGAAGATTGACTAGCGGGATCAATGAGCAGTTCTTC. Together with reference TRBV7-6 and TRBJ2-1, the CDR3 gives the full variable domain: GAGVSQSPRYKVTKRGQDVALRCDPISGHVSLYWYRQALGQGPEFLTYFNYEAQQDKSGLPNDRFSAERPEGSISTLTIQRTEQRDSAMYRCASRRLTSGINEQFFGPGTRLTVL.

This clone has a handful of counts. This chain links TRBV19 with TRBJ1-6; D gene unclear. V was clipped by 2 bases and J by 6 bases, with 11 bases between them. The CDR3 sequence is 15 residues long. CDR1 and CDR2 from the germline V gene are LNHDA and SQIVND (reference sequence). The chain's CDR3 is CASSIQAGSNSPLHF. The CDR3, as DNA: TGTGCCAGTAGTATACAGGCAGGCAGTAATTCACCCCTCCACTTT.

The chain uses TRBV2 and TRBJ1-5; no firm D call. CDR1 is SNHLY, CDR2 FYNNEI, per germline. The V end lost 1 base, the J end lost 7 bases, and 20 bases lay between the germline ends. The CDR3 is 17 amino acids. CDR3 coding DNA: TGTGCCAGCAGTGAAGTTACAATGAGGGAGGAGGGCCAGCCCCAGCATTTT. This translates into CASSEVTMREEGQPQHF.

This chain uses TRBV5-1 with TRBJ2-7, with 10 bases fitting TRBD2. V lost 1 base, J lost 2 bases, and 12 bases stayed unmatched. CDR1 is SGHRS, CDR2 YFSETQ, per germline. The CDR3 runs 18 residues. CDR3 in DNA: TGCGCCAGCAGCTTGAGGGCGAGACTAGCGGGCCTTACCTACGAGCAGTACTTC. Encoded protein: CASSLRARLAGLTYEQYF. Combining the CDR3 with reference TRBV5-1 and TRBJ2-7 gives the whole variable domain KAGVTQTPRYLIKTRGQQVTLSCSPISGHRSVSWYQQTPGQGLQFLFEYFSETQRNKGNFPGRFSGRQFSNSRSEMNVSTLELGDSALYLCASSLRARLAGLTYEQYFGPGTRLTVT.

The chain has TRBV7-8 and TRBJ2-7; D not certain. The CDR3 covers 13 residues. CDR1 and CDR2 from the germline V gene are SGHVS and FQNEAQ. The V gene lost 1 base and the J gene lost 2 bases, with 6 bases spanning the gap. The CDR3 DNA is TGTGCCAGCAGCTTAGTGTCAACCTACGAGCAGTACTTC. Protein product: CASSLVSTYEQYF.

The chain combines TRBV9 with TRBJ2-5, with a weak D call TRBD2 (6 bases). Germline V lookup: CDR1 SGDLS, CDR2 YYNGEE. The CDR3 consists of 14 residues. Trimming stripped 2 bases from V and 2 bases from J, with 10 bases between. In DNA, the CDR3 is TGTGCCAGCAGCGTCTCGGGGGAACAAGAGACCCAGTACTTC. It translates to CASSVSGEQETQYF.

This clone has more than one count but fewer than ten. The V gene is TRBV21-1, the J gene TRBJ1-3. TRBV21-1 is described as a pseudogene. The CDR3 is 14 residues long. The CDR3, as DNA: TGTGCCAGCATAGAGGGCTGCGCTGGAAACACCATATATTTT. This codes for CASIEGCAGNTIYF.

The rearrangement uses TRBV7-9 and TRBJ1-3; 10 positions agree with TRBD1. Germline V gives CDR1 SEHNR, CDR2 FQNEAQ (reference sequence). Trimming removed 5 bases from V and 3 bases from J; junction bases left unmatched: 4. The CDR3 has 15 amino acids. CDR3 sequence (DNA): TGTGCCAGCAGCCCGACAGGGGGCTTTGGAAACACCATATATTTT. Its protein product is CASSPTGGFGNTIYF.

This clone was recorded a few times. The chain carries TRBV9 and TRBJ2-1; weak D call: TRBD2 (6 bases). Germline assignment: CDR1 SGDLS and CDR2 YYNGEE. CDR3 length equals 12 residues. V was shortened by 7 bases and J by 7 bases, with 12 bases between the two germline ends. The CDR3 DNA follows: TGTGCCAGCGGTAGCGGCACGAATGAGCAGTTCTTC. Translated: CASGSGTNEQFF.

V and J are TRBV4-1 and TRBJ2-1; TRBD1 aligns across 7 bases. CDR3 size: 14 residues. CDR1 and CDR2 from the germline V gene are MGHRA and YSYEKL. Trimming at V came to 3 bases and at J to 8 bases, leaving 7 bases not matched to a gene. CDR3 residues: CASSHDRENDEQFF. CDR3 nucleotides: TGCGCCAGCAGCCACGACAGGGAAAACGATGAGCAGTTCTTC.

The gene calls are TRBV29-1 and TRBJ2-7; possibly TRBD2 for D (6 bases). Germline CDR1 and CDR2: SQVTM and ANQGSEA. V lost 7 bases to trimming and J lost 4 bases, with 11 bases between them. This CDR3 comprises 11 residues. CDR3 residues: CSARLVYEQYF. The CDR3 DNA is TGCAGCGCCAGACTAGTGTACGAGCAGTACTTC.

This clone was seen once. This chain links TRBV28 with TRBJ1-4; 9 bases agree with TRBD1. Germline CDR1 and CDR2: MDHEN and SYDVKM. Losses at the gene ends were 2 bases for V and 6 bases for J; bases not matched to a gene: 7. The CDR3 length is 16 residues. CDR3 residues: CASSLDRGRGDEKLFF. The CDR3 nucleotides are TGTGCCAGCAGTTTAGACAGGGGGAGGGGTGATGAAAAACTGTTTTTT.

This chain connects TRBV30 to TRBJ2-1, with 7 positions matching TRBD2. There are 15 residues in the CDR3. CDR1 is GTSNPN, CDR2 SVGIG, per germline (reference sequence). Trimming cost V 0 bases and J 7 bases; bases outside gene matches: 9. CDR3 loop: CAWSVNGPGGNEQFF. As DNA, the CDR3 is TGTGCCTGGAGTGTAAATGGCCCCGGGGGGAATGAGCAGTTCTTC. The full variable domain, rest sourced from reference TRBV30 and TRBJ2-1, is SQTIHQWPATLVQPVGSPLSLECTVEGTSNPNLYWYRQAAGRGLQLLFYSVGIGQISSEVPQNLSASRPQDRQFILSSKKLLLSDSGFYLCAWSVNGPGGNEQFFGPGTRLTVL.

V usage is TRBV19 and J usage is TRBJ2-5; 7 bases agree with TRBD1. The V gene end was trimmed by 9 bases and the J gene end by 4 bases; junction bases not matched to a gene: 11. The CDR3 has 14 amino acids. The germline CDR1 and CDR2 sequences are LNHDA and SQIVND (reference sequence). CDR3 sequence reads: CASSPGTEGETQYF. The DNA of the CDR3 is TGTGCCAGCTCACCCGGGACAGAGGGAGAGACCCAGTACTTC.

The chain's CDR3 is CAWSGPRTLGGQETQYF. In nucleotides, the CDR3 is TGTGCCTGGAGTGGCCCCAGGACACTCGGGGGACAAGAGACCCAGTACTTC. The chain recombines TRBV30 with TRBJ2-5, with D possibly matching TRBD2 (6 bases). The germline V gene encodes CDR1 GTSNPN and CDR2 SVGIG (reference sequence). V shed 1 base and J shed 2 bases, with 20 bases lying between them. The CDR3 contains 17 residues.

This sequence joins TRBV11-2 and TRBJ2-5; D perhaps matches TRBD2 (5 bases). The CDR3 totals 13 residues. Trimming removed 6 bases at V and 5 bases at J, with 13 bases between. Per the germline V gene, CDR1 is SGHAT and CDR2 is FQNNGV. CDR3 loop: CASSLVGVETQYF. DNA for the CDR3: TGTGCCAGCAGTCTCGTGGGAGTGGAGACCCAGTACTTC.

V usage is TRBV2 and J usage is TRBJ2-1, with 8 bases identical to TRBD1. CDR1 is SNHLY and CDR2 is FYNNEI in the germline V gene. V was clipped by 4 bases and J by 5 bases; unmatched bases: 7. The CDR3 length is 15 residues. The CDR3, as DNA: TGTGCCAGCAGTGGACGACAGGGGCCAAACAATGAGCAGTTCTTC. This sequence encodes CASSGRQGPNNEQFF.